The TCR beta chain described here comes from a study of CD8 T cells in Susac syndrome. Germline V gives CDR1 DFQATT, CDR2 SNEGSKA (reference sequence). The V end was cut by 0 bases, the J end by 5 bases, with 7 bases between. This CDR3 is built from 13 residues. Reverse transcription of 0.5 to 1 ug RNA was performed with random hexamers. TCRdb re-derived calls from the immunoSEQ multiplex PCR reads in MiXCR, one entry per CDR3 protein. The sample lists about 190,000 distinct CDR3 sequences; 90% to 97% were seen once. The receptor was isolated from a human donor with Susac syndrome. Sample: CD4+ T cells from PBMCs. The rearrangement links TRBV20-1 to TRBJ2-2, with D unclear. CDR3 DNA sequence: TGCAGTGCTAGAGATGGCCTGACCGGGGAGCTGTTTTTT. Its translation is CSARDGLTGELFF.